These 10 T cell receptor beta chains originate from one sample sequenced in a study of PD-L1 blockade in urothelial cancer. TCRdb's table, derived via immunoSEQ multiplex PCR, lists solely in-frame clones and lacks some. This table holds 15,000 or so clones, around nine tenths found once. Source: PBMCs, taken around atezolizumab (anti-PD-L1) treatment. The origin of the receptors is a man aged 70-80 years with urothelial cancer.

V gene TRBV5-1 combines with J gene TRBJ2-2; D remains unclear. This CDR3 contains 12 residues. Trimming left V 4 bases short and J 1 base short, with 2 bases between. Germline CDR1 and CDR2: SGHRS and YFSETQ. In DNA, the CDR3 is TGCGCCAGCAGCCTGAACACCGGGGAGCTGTTTTTT. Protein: CASSLNTGELFF.

The CDR3 loop is CASSPGQGQLRRWSQHF. The DNA for the CDR3 is TGTGCCAGCAGTCCTGGGCAGGGACAGCTCAGACGGTGGTCCCAGCATTTT. The chain is built from TRBV28 and TRBJ1-5; 7 positions match TRBD1. The CDR3 is 17 amino acids. Germline lookup yields CDR1 MDHEN and CDR2 SYDVKM. The V segment lost 5 bases and the J segment 11 bases; nucleotides outside the gene matches: 21.

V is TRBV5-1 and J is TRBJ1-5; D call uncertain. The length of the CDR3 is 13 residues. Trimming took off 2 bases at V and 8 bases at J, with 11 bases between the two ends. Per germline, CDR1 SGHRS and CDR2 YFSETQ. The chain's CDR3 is CASSFGDGEPQHF. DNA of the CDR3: TGCGCCAGCAGCTTTGGAGATGGTGAGCCCCAGCATTTT.

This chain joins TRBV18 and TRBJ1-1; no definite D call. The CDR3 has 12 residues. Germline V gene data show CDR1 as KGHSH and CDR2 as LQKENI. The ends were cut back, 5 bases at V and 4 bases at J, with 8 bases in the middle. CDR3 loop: CASSSDTTEAFF. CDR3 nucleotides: TGTGCCAGCTCATCAGACACCACTGAAGCTTTCTTT.

The CDR3 is CASSSFDRPNQPQHF. The CDR3 DNA reads as TGTGCCAGCAGCTCATTCGACAGACCCAATCAGCCCCAGCATTTT. J is TRBJ1-5 and V is TRBV5-6, with TRBD1 as a possible D gene (5 bases). The germline gives CDR1 SGHDT, CDR2 YYEEEE. The CDR3 is 15 residues long. V lost 3 bases and J 3 bases, leaving 13 bases between the germline ends.

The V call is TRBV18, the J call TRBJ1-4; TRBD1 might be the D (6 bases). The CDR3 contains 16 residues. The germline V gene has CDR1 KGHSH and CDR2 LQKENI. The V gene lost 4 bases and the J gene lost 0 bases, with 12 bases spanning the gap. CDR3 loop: CASSLDRTTTNEKLFF. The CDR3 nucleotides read TGTGCCAGCTCACTGGACAGAACTACAACTAATGAAAAACTGTTTTTT.

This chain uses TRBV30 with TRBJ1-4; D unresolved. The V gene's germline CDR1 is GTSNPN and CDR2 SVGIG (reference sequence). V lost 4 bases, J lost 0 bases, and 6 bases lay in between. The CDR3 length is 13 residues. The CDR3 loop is CAWNGATNEKLFF. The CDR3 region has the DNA TGTGCCTGGAATGGAGCAACTAATGAAAAACTGTTTTTT.

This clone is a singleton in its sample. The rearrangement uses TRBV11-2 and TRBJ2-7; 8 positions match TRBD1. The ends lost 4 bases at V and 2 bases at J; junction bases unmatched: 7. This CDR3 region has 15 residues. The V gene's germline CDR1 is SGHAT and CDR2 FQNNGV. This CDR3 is CASSSPTGVTYEQYF. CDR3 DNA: TGTGCCAGCAGCTCGCCGACAGGGGTTACCTACGAGCAGTACTTC.

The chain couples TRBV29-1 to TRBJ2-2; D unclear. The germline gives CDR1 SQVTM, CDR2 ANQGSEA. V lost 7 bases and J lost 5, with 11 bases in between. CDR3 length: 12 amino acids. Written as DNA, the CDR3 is TGCAGCGCCACAAGAGGTACCGGGGAGCTGTTTTTT. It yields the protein CSATRGTGELFF.

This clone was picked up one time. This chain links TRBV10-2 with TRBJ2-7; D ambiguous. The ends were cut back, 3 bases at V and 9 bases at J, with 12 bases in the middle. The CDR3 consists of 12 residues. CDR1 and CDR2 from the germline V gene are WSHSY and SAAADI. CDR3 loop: CASSDPSRWQYF. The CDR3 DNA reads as TGCGCCAGCAGTGATCCAAGCCGGTGGCAGTACTTC.